This T cell receptor (beta chain) was identified during a study of blood T cell repertoires in COVID-19. The CDR3 is made up of 14 amino acids. Looked up from germline, CDR1 is SGHAT and CDR2 is FQDESV (reference sequence). Trimming removed 4 bases at V and 13 bases at J, with 17 bases between. Profiling relied on immunoSEQ multiplex PCR, and the TCRdb table lists in-frame clones only, not all of them. In the table there are 200,000 to 250,000 clones, 90% of which are singletons. The chain joins TRBV11-1 to TRBJ1-6, with a possible D match to TRBD1 (6 bases). This clonotype was sampled from a middle-aged man who had been exposed to COVID-19. Sequenced material: PBMCs or T cells enriched from blood (not recorded which). The CDR3 is CASSSRDTRSPLHF. CDR3 DNA sequence: TGTGCCAGCAGCTCCCGGGACACCCGGAGTCCCCTCCACTTT. Filled out from reference TRBV11-1 and TRBJ1-6, the complete variable domain reads EAEVAQSPRYKITEKSQAVAFWCDPISGHATLYWYRQILGQGPELLVQFQDESVVDDSQLPKDRFSAERLKGVDSTLKIQPAELGDSAMYLCASSSRDTRSPLHFGNGTRLTVT.